This entry features one T cell receptor beta chain sequence. Its cognate antigen is unknown. The data derive from a study of STAT5B mutations in CD4+ large granular lymphocyte leukemia. Study-wide context: The CDR3 'QG' motif was associated with a particular HLA allele among healthy donors.

The CDR3 contains 14 residues. In germline, CDR1 is SEHNR, CDR2 FQNEAQ (reference sequence). The V gene end was trimmed by 4 bases and the J gene end by 3 bases; junction bases not matched to a gene: 2. Study-wide results and limits: About a quarter of private leukemic clonotypes occurred rarely in other patients' non-leukemic repertoires.

Clones were read by immunoSEQ multiplex PCR, and TCRdb kept only the in-frame ones, dropping some. Of about 34,000 clones listed, roughly 65% are singletons. J is TRBJ2-2 and V is TRBV7-9; 7 bases match TRBD1. This sequence originates from a human donor in good health. The sequenced material came from CD4+ T cells from blood buffy coats. CDR3 sequence reads: CASSWGQYTGELFF. The CDR3 DNA is TGTGCCAGCAGCTGGGGACAGTACACCGGGGAGCTGTTTTTT.